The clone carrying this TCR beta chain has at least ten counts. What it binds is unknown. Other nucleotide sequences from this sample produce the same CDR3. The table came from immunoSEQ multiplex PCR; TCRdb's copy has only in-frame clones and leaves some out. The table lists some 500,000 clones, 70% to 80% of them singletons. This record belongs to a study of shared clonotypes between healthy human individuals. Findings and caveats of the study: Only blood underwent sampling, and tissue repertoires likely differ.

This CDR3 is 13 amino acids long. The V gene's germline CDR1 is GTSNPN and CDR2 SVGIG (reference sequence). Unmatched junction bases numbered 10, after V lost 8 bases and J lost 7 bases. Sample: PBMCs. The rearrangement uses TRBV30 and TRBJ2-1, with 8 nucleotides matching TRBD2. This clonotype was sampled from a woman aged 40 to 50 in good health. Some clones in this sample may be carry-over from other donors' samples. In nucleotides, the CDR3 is TGTGCCGGGACTAGGGGCGTTGGGAATGAGCAGTTCTTC. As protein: CAGTRGVGNEQFF.